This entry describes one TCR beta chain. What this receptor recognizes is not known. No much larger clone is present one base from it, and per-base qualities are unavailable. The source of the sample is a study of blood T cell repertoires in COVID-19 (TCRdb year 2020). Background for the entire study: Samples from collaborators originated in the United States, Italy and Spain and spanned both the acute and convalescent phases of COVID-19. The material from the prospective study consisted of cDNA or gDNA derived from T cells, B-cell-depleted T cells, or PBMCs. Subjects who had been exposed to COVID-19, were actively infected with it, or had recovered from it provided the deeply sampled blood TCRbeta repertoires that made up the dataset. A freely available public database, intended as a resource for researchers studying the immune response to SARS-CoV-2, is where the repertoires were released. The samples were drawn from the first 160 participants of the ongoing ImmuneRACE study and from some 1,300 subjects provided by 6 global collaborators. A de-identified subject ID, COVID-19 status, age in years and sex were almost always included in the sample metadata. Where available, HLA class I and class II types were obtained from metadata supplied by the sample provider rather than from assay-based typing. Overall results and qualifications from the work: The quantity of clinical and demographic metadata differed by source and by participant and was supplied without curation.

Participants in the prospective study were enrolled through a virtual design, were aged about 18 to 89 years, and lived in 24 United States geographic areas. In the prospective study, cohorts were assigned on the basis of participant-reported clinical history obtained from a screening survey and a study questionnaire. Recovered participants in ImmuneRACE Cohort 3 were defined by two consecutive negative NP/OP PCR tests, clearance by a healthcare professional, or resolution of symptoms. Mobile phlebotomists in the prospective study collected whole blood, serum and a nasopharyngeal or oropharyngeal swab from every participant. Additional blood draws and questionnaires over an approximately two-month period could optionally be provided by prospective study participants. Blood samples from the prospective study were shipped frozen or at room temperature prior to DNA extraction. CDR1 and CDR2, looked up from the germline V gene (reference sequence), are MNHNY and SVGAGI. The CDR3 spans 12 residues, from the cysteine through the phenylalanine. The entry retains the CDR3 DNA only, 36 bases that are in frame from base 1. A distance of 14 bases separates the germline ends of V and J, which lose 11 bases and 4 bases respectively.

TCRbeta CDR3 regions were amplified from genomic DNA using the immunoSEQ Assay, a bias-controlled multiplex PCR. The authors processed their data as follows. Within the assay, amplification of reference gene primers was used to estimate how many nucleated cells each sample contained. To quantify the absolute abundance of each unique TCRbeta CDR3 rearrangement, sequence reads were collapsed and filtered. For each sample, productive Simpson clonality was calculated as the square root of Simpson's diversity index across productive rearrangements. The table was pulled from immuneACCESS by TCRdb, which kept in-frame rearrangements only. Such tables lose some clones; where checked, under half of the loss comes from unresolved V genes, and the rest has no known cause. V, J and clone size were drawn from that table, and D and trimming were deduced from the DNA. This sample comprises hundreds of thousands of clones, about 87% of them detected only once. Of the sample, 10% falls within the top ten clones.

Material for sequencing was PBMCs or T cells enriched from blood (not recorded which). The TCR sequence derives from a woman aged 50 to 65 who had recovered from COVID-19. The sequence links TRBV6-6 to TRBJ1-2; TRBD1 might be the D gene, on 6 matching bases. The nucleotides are TGTGCCTCATCCCAGGGGATCTATGGCTACACCTTC. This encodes CASSQGIYGYTF.